Following are 17 T cell receptor beta chains from one sample sequenced in a study of blood T cell repertoires in COVID-19 (dated by TCRdb to 2019 to 2021). The method behind the library was the immunoSEQ multiplex PCR assay. TCRdb mirrors the immuneACCESS table, restricted to in-frame sequences. Some clones are absent from its copies; in checked studies, under half trace to an unresolved V gene, and the reason for the others is unknown. This sample comprises some 120,000 clones, roughly 79% of them detected only once. The ten largest clones add up to around 20% of the sample. The sequenced sample consisted of peripheral blood. The receptors were sampled from an elderly man with acute or convalescent COVID-19.

The genes are TRBV7-6 and TRBJ2-1, with 9 positions matching TRBD2. J was trimmed by 2 bases and V by 3 bases; bases with no gene match: 8. CDR3 size: 17 residues. Germline V CDR1 and CDR2: SGHVS, FNYEAQ. The CDR3 DNA reads as TGTGCCAGCAGCTTCTTACTAGCGGGTTCCACCTACAATGAGCAGTTCTTC. Encoded protein: CASSFLLAGSTYNEQFF.

V gene TRBV5-4 combines with J gene TRBJ2-2, with TRBD1 as a possible D gene (5 bases). V dropped 4 bases and J dropped 5 bases, with 15 bases sitting between them. Germline assignment: CDR1 SGHNT and CDR2 YYREEE (reference sequence). The CDR3 extends over 15 amino acids. The CDR3 DNA is TGTGCCAGCAGCCTAGGGGTGGATCAAACCGGGGAGCTGTTTTTT. It encodes CASSLGVDQTGELFF.

V and J are TRBV5-6 and TRBJ1-1; 7 bases fit TRBD1. V was clipped by 0 bases and J by 3 bases; unmatched bases: 5. The CDR3 runs to 15 residues. The germline CDR1 and CDR2 sequences are SGHDT and YYEEEE. The CDR3 loop is CASSLVVRGDTEAFF. CDR3 DNA sequence: TGTGCCAGCAGCTTGGTTGTCAGGGGGGACACTGAAGCTTTCTTT.

A remark on this clone: Distinct nucleotide sequences in the sample also encode this CDR3. CDR3 DNA sequence: TGTGCCACCAGCAGAGATTCCCAGGGCTCCTACGAGCAGTACTTC. Its translation: CATSRDSQGSYEQYF. The chain carries TRBV15 and TRBJ2-7, with D possibly being TRBD1 (5 bases). CDR3 length: 15 residues. Germline V gene lookup returns CDR1 LNHNV and CDR2 YYDKDF (reference sequence). V dropped 0 bases and J dropped 0 bases, with 9 bases sitting between them. Using reference TRBV15 and TRBJ2-7 for the parts outside the CDR3, the full variable domain is DAMVIQNPRYQVTQFGKPVTLSCSQTLNHNVMYWYQQKSSQAPKLLFHYYDKDFNNEADTPDNFQSRRPNTSFCFLDIRSPGLGDTAMYLCATSRDSQGSYEQYFGPGTRLTVT.

This chain uses TRBV7-8 with TRBJ1-6, with D unresolved. CDR1 SGHVS and CDR2 FQNEAQ come from the germline V gene. The CDR3 covers 17 residues. The V end was cut by 0 bases, the J end by 0 bases, with 9 bases between. CDR3 protein: CASSLARVPSYNSPLHF. The CDR3 nucleotides are TGTGCCAGCAGCTTAGCGCGGGTGCCCTCCTATAATTCACCCCTCCACTTT. Drawing the rest from reference TRBV7-8 and TRBJ1-6, the complete variable domain is GAGVSQSPRYKVAKRGQDVALRCDPISGHVSLFWYQQALGQGPEFLTYFQNEAQLDKSGLPSDRFFAERPEGSVSTLKIQRTQQEDSAVYLCASSLARVPSYNSPLHFGNGTRLTVT.

The genes are TRBV3-1 (or the pseudogene TRBV3-2) and TRBJ1-2, with D possibly TRBD1 on 5 matching bases. There are 14 residues in the CDR3. Trimming cost V 3 bases and J 4 bases, with 12 bases left between them. Per germline, CDR1 LGHDT and CDR2 YNNKEL (reference sequence). CDR3 sequence: CASSHGGLGYGYTF. DNA for the CDR3: TGTGCCAGCAGCCATGGGGGGTTGGGCTATGGCTACACCTTC.

This clone was seen once. V usage is TRBV6-1 and J usage is TRBJ1-5, with D hard to call. The germline V gene has CDR1 MNHNS and CDR2 SASEGT. This CDR3 spans 16 amino acids. The ends were cut back, 0 bases at V and 5 bases at J, with 14 bases in the middle. CDR3 in DNA: TGTGCCAGCAGTGAAGCCAAGCACCGGGTAGATCAGCCCCAGCATTTT. Protein product: CASSEAKHRVDQPQHF.

The chain uses TRBV5-1 and TRBJ2-3; tentative D call: TRBD1 (6 bases). The CDR3 extends over 17 amino acids. Germline-derived CDR1 and CDR2 are SGHRS and YFSETQ. Trimming shortened V by 0 bases and J by 4 bases, and 18 bases separated the two germline ends. CDR3 DNA sequence: TGCGCCAGCAGCTTGGCCCTCAGGGGTGGAGGCTCAGATACGCAGTATTTT. This gives the protein CASSLALRGGGSDTQYF.

V gene TRBV15 combines with J gene TRBJ1-6; 10 bases fit TRBD1. This CDR3 has 14 amino acids. Germline V lookup: CDR1 LNHNV, CDR2 YYDKDF (reference sequence). The J segment lost 12 bases and the V segment lost 3 bases, leaving 5 bases of the junction unmatched. CDR3 DNA sequence: TGTGCCACCAGCAGCGGGACAGGGGTTTTACCCCTCCACTTT. It yields the protein CATSSGTGVLPLHF.

V gene TRBV18 combines with J gene TRBJ2-1, with no clear D. Trimming stripped 2 bases from V and 8 bases from J, with 10 bases between. This CDR3 comprises 13 residues. Germline V lookup: CDR1 KGHSH, CDR2 LQKENI. The CDR3 reads CASSPVYQDEQFF. The CDR3 nucleotides are TGTGCCAGCTCACCAGTATACCAGGATGAGCAGTTCTTC.

The CDR3 loop reads CAIGRGGAGDTQYF. The CDR3 DNA is TGTGCCATCGGGCGCGGGGGGGCAGGGGATACGCAGTATTTT. The chain uses TRBV10-3 and TRBJ2-3; 9 bases are a match to TRBD2. The J segment lost 6 bases and the V segment lost 8 bases, leaving 9 bases of the junction unmatched. From germline, CDR1 is ENHRY and CDR2 SYGVKD. This CDR3 has 14 amino acids.

This clone was picked up many times. V usage is TRBV7-2 and J usage is TRBJ1-1, with D maybe TRBD1 (5 bases). CDR1 and CDR2 from the germline V gene are SGHTA and FQGNSA. The CDR3 length is 12 residues. V shed 1 base and J shed 11 bases, with 11 bases lying between them. Here the CDR3 DNA reads TGTGCCAGCAGCTTAGAATTTCGGGGGGCTTTCTTT. Translation: CASSLEFRGAFF.

This sequence joins TRBV12-3 or TRBV12-4 and TRBJ2-2; D uncertain. The CDR3 is 12 residues long. The ends were cut back, 7 bases at V and 2 bases at J, with 5 bases in the middle. In DNA form, the CDR3 reads TGTGCCAGCACCCCTAACACCGGGGAGCTGTTTTTT. Translated, it gives CASTPNTGELFF.

The V call is TRBV5-4, the J call TRBJ1-2; D is unresolved. Deletions cut 4 bases from V and 8 bases from J, with 15 bases between. CDR1 and CDR2 (germline): SGHNT, YYREEE (reference sequence). The CDR3 extends over 13 amino acids. The CDR3 bases are TGTGCCAGCAGCCAGGATGCTACTGGCGGCTACACCTTC. Translation gives CASSQDATGGYTF.

The chain has TRBV28 and TRBJ1-2; possibly TRBD1 for D (5 bases). Germline values: CDR1 MDHEN, CDR2 SYDVKM. Trimming shortened V by 4 bases and J by 6 bases, and 15 bases separated the two germline ends. This CDR3 spans 14 amino acids. The CDR3 bases are TGTGCCAGCAGTTCATACCCCACCAGGGATGGCTACACCTTC. Protein: CASSSYPTRDGYTF.

The J gene is TRBJ2-1, the V gene TRBV5-5; 8 nucleotides align to TRBD2. The CDR3 is made up of 17 amino acids. V shed 4 bases, J shed 3 bases, and the junction held 12 bases outside the gene matches. CDR1 SGHKS and CDR2 YYEKEE come from the germline V gene (reference sequence). The CDR3 protein is CASSADLRGVIYNEQFF. The CDR3 bases are TGTGCCAGCAGCGCAGACTTGCGGGGGGTGATCTACAATGAGCAGTTCTTC.

CDR3 DNA sequence: TGCAGCGTCGCGACAGGGGCGAGGAATCAGCCCCAGCATTTT. As protein: CSVATGARNQPQHF. J is TRBJ1-5 and V is TRBV29-1, with 8 bases fitting TRBD1. Trimming at V came to 6 bases and at J to 4 bases, leaving 8 bases not matched to a gene. Germline CDR1 is SQVTM and CDR2 is ANQGSEA. The CDR3 has 14 amino acids.